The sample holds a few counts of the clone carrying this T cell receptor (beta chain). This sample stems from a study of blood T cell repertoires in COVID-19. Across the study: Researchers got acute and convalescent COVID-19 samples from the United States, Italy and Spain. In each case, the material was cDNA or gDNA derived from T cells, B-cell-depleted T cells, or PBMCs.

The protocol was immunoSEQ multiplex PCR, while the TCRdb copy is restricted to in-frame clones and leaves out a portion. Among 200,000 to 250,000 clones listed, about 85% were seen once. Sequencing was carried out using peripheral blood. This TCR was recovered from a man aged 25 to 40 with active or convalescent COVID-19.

CDR3 nucleotides: TGTGCCAGCAGTATACAGGGTTATGAGACCCAGTACTTC. The encoded protein is CASSIQGYETQYF. V is TRBV6-1 and J is TRBJ2-5, with D maybe TRBD1 (6 bases). The CDR3 is made up of 13 amino acids. In germline, CDR1 is MNHNS, CDR2 SASEGT. With 5 bases removed from V and 5 bases from J, the gap between germline ends came to 12 bases.